The 10 T cell receptor beta chains listed next were all sequenced from one sample in a study of T-cell reconstitution after alpha-beta-depleted transplantation in children. Preparation of the TCRbeta library was carried out with unique molecular identifiers. TCRdb called the PCR reads again in MiXCR, with one record for every CDR3 protein. The data show hundreds of thousands of distinct CDR3 sequences, roughly 7.7% seen once. The material sequenced was PBMCs, mostly from graft donor cells, taken 180 days after TCRalphabeta/CD19-depleted stem cell transplant. Source of these receptors: a male patient younger than 18 who had a stem cell transplant for acute lymphoblastic leukemia, so the T cells may come from the graft donor.

CDR3 region: CASSPTPPGTGTHEQYF. The CDR3 DNA follows: TGTGCCAGCAGCCCCACCCCCCCCGGGACAGGGACCCACGAGCAGTACTTC. The chain uses TRBV7-8 and TRBJ2-7; 9 bases map to TRBD1. The germline V gene encodes CDR1 SGHVS and CDR2 FQNEAQ. CDR3 length: 17 amino acids. J lost 5 bases, V lost 5 bases, and 16 bases had no gene match.

The CDR3 loop reads CASSPTPSGRQETQYF. The CDR3 DNA follows: TGTGCCAGCAGCCCCACTCCTAGCGGGAGACAGGAGACCCAGTACTTC. This chain joins TRBV11-3 and TRBJ2-5; 10 nucleotides agree with TRBD2. The germline V gene has CDR1 SGHNT and CDR2 YENEEA. V was pared by 5 bases and J by 5 bases, with 11 bases of the junction left unmatched. The CDR3 totals 16 residues.

In this sample, this clonotype turned up many times. The gene calls are TRBV6-2 or TRBV6-3 and TRBJ2-5; the match to TRBD2 covers 11 bases. V shed 2 bases, J shed 4 bases, and the junction held 9 bases outside the gene matches. The germline V gene has CDR1 MNHEY and CDR2 SVGEGT. This CDR3 is built from 17 residues. DNA for the CDR3: TGTGCCAGCAGTTACGGGCCTAGCGGGGGGCCCCGAGAGACCCAGTACTTC. This codes for CASSYGPSGGPRETQYF.

The table lists this clonotype with many counts. This chain joins TRBV5-1 and TRBJ2-5, with 12 bases that match TRBD1. Germline V gene data show CDR1 as SGHRS and CDR2 as YFSETQ. This CDR3 is built from 15 residues. After removal of 2 bases from V and 5 bases from J, the junction contained 4 bases not matched to a gene. DNA for the CDR3: TGCGCCAGCAGCTTCGGGACAGGGGGCGTGGAGACCCAGTACTTC. This translates into CASSFGTGGVETQYF.

The sample holds many counts of this clonotype. This chain links TRBV5-1 with TRBJ1-4; possible D gene TRBD1, 5 bases. Trimming removed 7 bases from V and 7 bases from J, with 14 bases in between. The CDR3 extends over 13 amino acids. The germline V gene has CDR1 SGHRS and CDR2 YFSETQ. The DNA of the CDR3 is TGCGCCAGCTCAGAGTGGGGGGTTGAAAAACTGTTTTTT. It encodes CASSEWGVEKLFF. Supplemented by reference TRBV5-1 and TRBJ1-4, the full variable domain reads KAGVTQTPRYLIKTRGQQVTLSCSPISGHRSVSWYQQTPGQGLQFLFEYFSETQRNKGNFPGRFSGRQFSNSRSEMNVSTLELGDSALYLCASSEWGVEKLFFGSGTQLSVL.

This clonotype has a count of ten or more. The chain is built from TRBV5-6 and TRBJ2-3; a possible D gene is TRBD1 (6 bases). V was cut by 4 bases and J by 4 bases, with 16 bases left in between. This CDR3 spans 15 amino acids. From germline, CDR1 is SGHDT and CDR2 YYEEEE. This CDR3 is CASSPQQGIADTQYF. In DNA, the CDR3 is TGTGCCAGCAGCCCCCAACAGGGTATTGCAGATACGCAGTATTTT. The whole variable domain, filled in from reference TRBV5-6 and TRBJ2-3, reads DAGVTQSPTHLIKTRGQQVTLRCSPKSGHDTVSWYQQALGQGPQFIFQYYEEEERQRGNFPDRFSGHQFPNYSSELNVNALLLGDSALYLCASSPQQGIADTQYFGPGTRLTVL.

The table lists this clonotype with many counts. V usage is TRBV7-9 and J usage is TRBJ1-1; D is undetermined. V lost 3 bases and J lost 1, with 12 bases in between. From germline, CDR1 is SEHNR and CDR2 FQNEAQ (reference sequence). CDR3 length: 15 amino acids. CDR3 in amino acids: CASSFPLQTNTEAFF. CDR3 in DNA: TGTGCCAGCAGCTTCCCACTACAGACGAACACTGAAGCTTTCTTT.

Ten or more counts support this clonotype. This chain joins TRBV12-3 or TRBV12-4 and TRBJ2-5; 15 positions match TRBD2. Trimming at V came to 6 bases and at J to 2 bases, leaving 1 base not matched to a gene. This CDR3 comprises 15 residues. The chain's CDR3 is CASSGTSGGQETQYF. The CDR3 region has the DNA TGTGCCAGCAGCGGGACTAGCGGGGGGCAAGAGACCCAGTACTTC.

This clonotype was recorded many times. CDR3 sequence reads: CASSRTVANQPQHF. The DNA of the CDR3 is TGTGCCAGCAGCCGGACAGTCGCTAATCAGCCCCAGCATTTT. The chain joins TRBV28 to TRBJ1-5, with D possibly TRBD1 on 6 matching bases. Germline loops: CDR1 MDHEN, CDR2 SYDVKM. The CDR3 consists of 14 residues. V was shortened by 6 bases and J by 4 bases, with 13 bases between the two germline ends. Complete variable domain (other parts from reference TRBV28 and TRBJ1-5): DVKVTQSSRYLVKRTGEKVFLECVQDMDHENMFWYRQDPGLGLRLIYFSYDVKMKEKGDIPEGYSVSREKKERFSLILESASTNQTSMYLCASSRTVANQPQHFGDGTRLSIL.

This clonotype was seen ten or more times. The chain combines TRBV19 with TRBJ1-2; possibly TRBD1 for D (6 bases). Deletions cut 9 bases from V and 2 bases from J, with 19 bases between. Per germline, CDR1 LNHDA and CDR2 SQIVND (reference sequence). This CDR3 has 15 residues. The CDR3 loop is CASLRSQGANYGYTF. CDR3 sequence (DNA): TGTGCCAGCCTAAGATCACAGGGTGCGAACTATGGCTACACCTTC.